This T cell receptor (beta chain) came from a study of identical twins. Findings of the study overall: Abundant cord blood beta clonotypes carried fewer insertions; memory repertoires showed none. Instead of following the same donors, the conclusions were based on cross-sectional statistical analysis.

MiXCR was run by TCRdb on the 5' RACE reads, yielding one entry per CDR3 protein. The repertoire has a few hundred thousand distinct CDR3 sequences, approximately 14% of them found once; the top ten carry more than 0.4%. Trimming took 1 base from V and 4 from J, leaving 9 bases between them. CDR3 size: 14 residues. A remark on this clonotype: Its antigen is not identified.

These data were also filed under a second study, of yellow fever vaccine responses in identical twins.

This TCR was sampled from a woman aged 18-30 years in good health. The chain recombines TRBV12-3 or TRBV12-4 with TRBJ2-3, with D hard to call. The sequenced sample consisted of CD4+ T cells sorted from blood. The CDR3 DNA reads as TGTGCCAGCAGTTTAGGAATATCGGCAGATACGCAGTATTTT. It encodes CASSLGISADTQYF.